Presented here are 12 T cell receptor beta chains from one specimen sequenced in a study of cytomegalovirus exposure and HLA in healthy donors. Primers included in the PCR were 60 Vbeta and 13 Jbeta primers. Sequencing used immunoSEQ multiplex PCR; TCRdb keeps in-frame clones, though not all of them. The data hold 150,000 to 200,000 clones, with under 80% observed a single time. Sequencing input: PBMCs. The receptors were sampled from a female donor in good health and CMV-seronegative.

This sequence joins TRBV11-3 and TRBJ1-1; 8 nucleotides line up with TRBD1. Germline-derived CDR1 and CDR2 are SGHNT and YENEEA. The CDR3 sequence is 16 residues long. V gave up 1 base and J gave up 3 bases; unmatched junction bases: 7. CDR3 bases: TGTGCCAGCAGCTTAGGGGCAGGGGGCCAGGACACTGAAGCTTTCTTT. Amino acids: CASSLGAGGQDTEAFF.

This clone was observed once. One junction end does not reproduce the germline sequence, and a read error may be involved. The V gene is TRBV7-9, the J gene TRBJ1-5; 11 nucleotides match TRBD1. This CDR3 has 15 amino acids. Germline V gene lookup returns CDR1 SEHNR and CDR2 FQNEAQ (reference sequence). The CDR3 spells CSSSFGQGARQPQHF. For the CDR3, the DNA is TGTTCCAGCAGCTTCGGACAGGGGGCGCGTCAGCCCCAGCATTTT.

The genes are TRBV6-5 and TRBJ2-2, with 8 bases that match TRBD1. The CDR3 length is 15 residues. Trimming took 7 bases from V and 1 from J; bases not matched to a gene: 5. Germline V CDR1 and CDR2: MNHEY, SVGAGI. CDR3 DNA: TGTGCCAGCATACAAGACAGGGGGAACACCGGGGAGCTGTTTTTT. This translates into CASIQDRGNTGELFF.

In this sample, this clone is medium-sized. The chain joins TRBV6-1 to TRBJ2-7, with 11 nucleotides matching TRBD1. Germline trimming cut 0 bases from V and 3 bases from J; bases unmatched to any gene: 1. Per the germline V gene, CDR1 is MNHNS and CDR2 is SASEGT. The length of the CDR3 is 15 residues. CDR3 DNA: TGTGCCAGCAGTGAAGCCGGGACAGGGGGCTACGAGCAGTACTTC. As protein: CASSEAGTGGYEQYF.

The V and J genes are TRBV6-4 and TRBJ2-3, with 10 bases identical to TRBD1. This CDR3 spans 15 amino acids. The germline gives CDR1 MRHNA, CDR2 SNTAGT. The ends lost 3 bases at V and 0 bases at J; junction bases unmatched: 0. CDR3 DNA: TGTGCCAGCAGTGAGGGACAGGGGAGCACAGATACGCAGTATTTT. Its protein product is CASSEGQGSTDTQYF.

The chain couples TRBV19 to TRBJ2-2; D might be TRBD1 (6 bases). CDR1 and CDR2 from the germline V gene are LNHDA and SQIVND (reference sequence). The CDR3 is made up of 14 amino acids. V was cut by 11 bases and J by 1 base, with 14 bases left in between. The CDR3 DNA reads TGTGCCGGAAGGAAGGACAGGAACACCGGGGAGCTGTTTTTT. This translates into CAGRKDRNTGELFF. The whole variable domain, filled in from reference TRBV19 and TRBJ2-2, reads DGGITQSPKYLFRKEGQNVTLSCEQNLNHDAMYWYRQDPGQGLRLIYYSQIVNDFQKGDIAEGYSVSREKKESFPLTVTSAQKNPTAFYLCAGRKDRNTGELFFGEGSRLTVL.

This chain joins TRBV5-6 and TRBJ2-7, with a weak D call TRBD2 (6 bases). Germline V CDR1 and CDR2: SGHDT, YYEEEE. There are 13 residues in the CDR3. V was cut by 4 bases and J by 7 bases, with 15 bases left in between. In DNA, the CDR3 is TGTGCCAGCAGCGATGGGACTCCCAGGGAGCAGTACTTC. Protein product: CASSDGTPREQYF.

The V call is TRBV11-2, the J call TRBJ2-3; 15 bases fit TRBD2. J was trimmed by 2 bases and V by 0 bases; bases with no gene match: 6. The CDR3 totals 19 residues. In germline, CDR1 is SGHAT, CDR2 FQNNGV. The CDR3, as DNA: TGTGCCAGCAGCTTAGACCTGGGACTAGCGGGAGGCCCCACAGATACGCAGTATTTT. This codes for CASSLDLGLAGGPTDTQYF.

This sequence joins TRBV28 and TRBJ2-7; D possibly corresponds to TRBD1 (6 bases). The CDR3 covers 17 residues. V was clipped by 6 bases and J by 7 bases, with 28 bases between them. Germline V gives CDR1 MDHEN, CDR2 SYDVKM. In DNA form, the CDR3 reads TGTGCCAGCAGGACCGTTCCCGGGACACTCCGCGAAGGGGAGCAGTACTTC. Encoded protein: CASRTVPGTLREGEQYF. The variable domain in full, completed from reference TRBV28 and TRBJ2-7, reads DVKVTQSSRYLVKRTGEKVFLECVQDMDHENMFWYRQDPGLGLRLIYFSYDVKMKEKGDIPEGYSVSREKKERFSLILESASTNQTSMYLCASRTVPGTLREGEQYFGPGTRLTVT.

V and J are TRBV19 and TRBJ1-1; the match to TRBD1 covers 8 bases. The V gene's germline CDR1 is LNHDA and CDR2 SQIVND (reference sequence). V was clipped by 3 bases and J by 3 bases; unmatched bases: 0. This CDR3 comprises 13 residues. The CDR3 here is CASSMTGDTEAFF. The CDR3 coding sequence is TGTGCCAGTAGTATGACAGGGGACACTGAAGCTTTCTTT. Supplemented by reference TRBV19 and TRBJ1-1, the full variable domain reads DGGITQSPKYLFRKEGQNVTLSCEQNLNHDAMYWYRQDPGQGLRLIYYSQIVNDFQKGDIAEGYSVSREKKESFPLTVTSAQKNPTAFYLCASSMTGDTEAFFGQGTRLTVV.

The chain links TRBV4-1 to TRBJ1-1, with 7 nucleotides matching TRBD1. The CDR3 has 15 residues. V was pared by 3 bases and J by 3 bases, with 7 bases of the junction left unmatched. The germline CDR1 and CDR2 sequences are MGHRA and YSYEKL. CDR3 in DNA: TGCGCCAGCAGCCAGGAGGGGGCGGGTGACACTGAAGCTTTCTTT. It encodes CASSQEGAGDTEAFF.

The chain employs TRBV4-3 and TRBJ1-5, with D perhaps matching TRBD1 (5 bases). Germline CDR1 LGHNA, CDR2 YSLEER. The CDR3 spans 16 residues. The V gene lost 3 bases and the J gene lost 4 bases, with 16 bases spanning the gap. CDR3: CASSHHHLGGNQPQHF. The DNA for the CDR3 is TGCGCCAGCAGCCACCACCACCTGGGGGGGAATCAGCCCCAGCATTTT.